What follows are 32 T cell receptor beta chains derived from one specimen sequenced in a study of vaccination effects on CD4 cells after COVID-19 (dated by TCRdb to between 2021 and 2022). Antigen specificity for these receptors is unknown. After around eleven days of culture, CD4+ T cells were isolated with the EasySep CD4+ T cell isolation kit. Convalescent patients had PCR-confirmed SARS-CoV-2 infection between March and December 2020, before Alpha, Beta and Delta variants emerged in the United States. Participants received two doses of either the BNT162b2 or the mRNA-1273 mRNA SARS-CoV-2 vaccine. The library was generated by the immunoSEQ multiplex PCR assay. TCRdb stores this immuneACCESS table with in-frame sequences only. Part of the clones is absent; in the studies checked, under half of the shortfall reflects unresolved V genes, and no reason is known for the rest. A total of tens of thousands of clones appear in this sample, 65% to 75% of them only once. The biggest ten clones account for approximately 5.4% of the sample.

The starting material was CD4+ T cells from PBMCs cultured without peptide, obtained after COVID-19 vaccination. The receptors come from a human donor who had a prior SARS-CoV-2 infection.

The chain is built from TRBV7-2 and TRBJ2-7, with 10 nucleotides matching TRBD2. CDR1 and CDR2 from the germline V gene are SGHTA and FQGNSA. The CDR3 extends over 15 amino acids. Trimming took 5 bases from V and 5 from J; bases not matched to a gene: 9. CDR3 DNA sequence: TGTGCCAGCAGCCGTGGGCTAGCGGGAGTAAACGAGCAGTACTTC. It encodes CASSRGLAGVNEQYF. Combining the CDR3 with reference TRBV7-2 and TRBJ2-7 gives the whole variable domain GAGVSQSPSNKVTEKGKDVELRCDPISGHTALYWYRQSLGQGLEFLIYFQGNSAPDKSGLPSDRFSAERTGGSVSTLTIQRTQQEDSAVYLCASSRGLAGVNEQYFGPGTRLTVT.

This clone was picked up one time. The chain combines TRBV3-1 (or the pseudogene TRBV3-2) with TRBJ2-3; TRBD2 matches at 14 bases. The germline V gene has CDR1 LGHDT and CDR2 YNNKEL (reference sequence). Unmatched junction bases numbered 5, after V lost 4 bases and J lost 2 bases. The CDR3 consists of 17 residues. The DNA of the CDR3 is TGTGCCAGCAGCCGCGGGACTAGCGGGGGAGTCACAGATACGCAGTATTTT. Translating it yields CASSRGTSGGVTDTQYF.

The genes are TRBV3-1 (or the pseudogene TRBV3-2) and TRBJ1-2; D ambiguous. Germline CDR1 and CDR2: LGHDT and YNNKEL (reference sequence). V lost 0 bases and J lost 2, with 10 bases in between. The CDR3 extends over 15 amino acids. Here the CDR3 reads CASSQDFRSNYGYTF. Written as DNA, the CDR3 is TGTGCCAGCAGCCAAGATTTTCGGTCAAACTATGGCTACACCTTC.

The genes are TRBV11-2 and TRBJ2-7, with D tentatively TRBD1 or TRBD2 (6 bases each). Germline CDR1 is SGHAT and CDR2 is FQNNGV. Trimming pared 5 bases from V and 7 bases from J, leaving 9 bases between. The CDR3 has 11 amino acids. CDR3 residues: CASSQGGEQYF. CDR3 coding DNA: TGTGCCAGCAGCCAAGGGGGGGAGCAGTACTTC.

The gene calls are TRBV2 and TRBJ1-2; 9 positions agree with TRBD1. J gave up 2 bases and V 1 base, and 2 bases lay outside the gene matches. Germline lookup yields CDR1 SNHLY and CDR2 FYNNEI. This CDR3 spans 15 amino acids. In DNA form, the CDR3 reads TGTGCCAGCAGTGAAGAGGGACAGGGAAACTATGGCTACACCTTC. This codes for CASSEEGQGNYGYTF.

The V call is TRBV7-9, the J call TRBJ2-1; 8 bases fit TRBD2. Germline assignment: CDR1 SEHNR and CDR2 FQNEAQ (reference sequence). J gave up 6 bases and V 1 base, and 2 bases lay outside the gene matches. This CDR3 comprises 14 residues. CDR3: CASSLVAGPNEQFF. The DNA of the CDR3 is TGTGCCAGCAGCTTAGTAGCGGGGCCCAATGAGCAGTTCTTC.

The chain's CDR3 is CASSQEKVSPLHF. For the CDR3, the DNA is TGTGCCAGCAGCCAAGAGAAAGTCTCACCCCTCCACTTT. V is TRBV3-1 (or the pseudogene TRBV3-2) and J is TRBJ1-6; the D is unclear. The germline V gene encodes CDR1 LGHDT and CDR2 YNNKEL (reference sequence). The CDR3 sequence is 13 residues long. V shed 0 bases and J shed 10 bases, with 7 bases lying between them.

Only one count was recorded for this clone. The chain recombines TRBV7-2 with TRBJ2-7, with 9 bases identical to TRBD2. V lost 2 bases to trimming and J lost 4 bases; unmatched junction nucleotides: 6. CDR1 is SGHTA and CDR2 is FQGNSA in the germline V gene. The CDR3 spans 15 residues. The DNA of the CDR3 is TGTGCCAGCAGCTTAAGTGGCGGGAGGGCTTACGAGCAGTACTTC. Protein product: CASSLSGGRAYEQYF.

The J gene is TRBJ1-1, the V gene TRBV2, with D unclear. The germline CDR1 and CDR2 sequences are SNHLY and FYNNEI. There are 13 residues in the CDR3. The V gene lost 5 bases and the J gene lost 0 bases, with 7 bases spanning the gap. CDR3 bases: TGTGCCAGCAGTAGTGACATGAACACTGAAGCTTTCTTT. Its translation is CASSSDMNTEAFF.

The J gene is TRBJ1-2, the V gene TRBV2; TRBD1 matches 7 bases. CDR3 length: 15 amino acids. Germline V gene lookup returns CDR1 SNHLY and CDR2 FYNNEI. The junction had 8 bases not matched to a gene; V was cut back by 5 bases and J by 2 bases. The CDR3 loop reads CASSYTGTANYGYTF. DNA of the CDR3: TGTGCCAGCAGTTATACCGGGACAGCCAACTATGGCTACACCTTC.

V gene TRBV9 combines with J gene TRBJ2-7; D is tentatively TRBD1 or TRBD2 (6 bases each). Germline values: CDR1 SGDLS, CDR2 YYNGEE. Trimming left V 3 bases short and J 0 bases short, with 13 bases between. CDR3 length: 15 amino acids. The chain's CDR3 is CASSAGDTSSYEQYF. The CDR3 DNA sequence: TGTGCCAGCAGCGCGGGGGACACTAGCTCCTACGAGCAGTACTTC.

This clone was picked up a small number of times. J is TRBJ2-3 and V is TRBV7-2, with TRBD2 as a possible D gene (5 bases). The germline gives CDR1 SGHTA, CDR2 FQGNSA. The V and J ends lost 0 bases and 6 bases respectively, with 10 bases between them. The CDR3 has 14 amino acids. The CDR3 coding sequence is TGTGCCAGCAGCTTAGCGGGAGTCGGTGATACGCAGTATTTT. It is translated as CASSLAGVGDTQYF.

This chain links TRBV5-4 with TRBJ2-7; 8 nucleotides match TRBD1. Germline CDR1 is SGHNT and CDR2 is YYREEE (reference sequence). The CDR3 runs to 16 residues. The junction had 13 bases not matched to a gene; V was cut back by 4 bases and J by 4 bases. Here the CDR3 reads CASSPTAGGKFYEQYF. CDR3 nucleotides: TGTGCCAGCAGCCCCACCGCAGGGGGCAAATTTTACGAGCAGTACTTC.

J is TRBJ1-1 and V is TRBV4-3, with D perhaps TRBD1 (5 bases). Deletions cut 4 bases from V and 3 bases from J, with 15 bases between. Looked up from germline, CDR1 is LGHNA and CDR2 is YSLEER. The CDR3 is 15 amino acids. CDR3 nucleotides: TGCGCCAGCAGCCGGTCGTGGGGGAGTTACACTGAAGCTTTCTTT. Protein product: CASSRSWGSYTEAFF.

This clone was counted between two and nine times. J is TRBJ2-7 and V is TRBV4-2, with D unclear. Germline values: CDR1 LGHNA, CDR2 YNFKEQ. CDR3 size: 12 residues. Trimming cost V 6 bases and J 4 bases, with 10 bases left between them. The CDR3 is CASRPRFYEQYF. The CDR3 DNA is TGTGCCAGCAGACCTCGATTTTACGAGCAGTACTTC.

The chain is built from TRBV18 and TRBJ2-7; 9 nucleotides align to TRBD2. CDR1 and CDR2 from the germline V gene are KGHSH and LQKENI. The CDR3 has 15 residues. The V gene end was trimmed by 4 bases and the J gene end by 1 base; junction bases not matched to a gene: 5. CDR3 protein: CASSLGLAGSYEQYF. The CDR3 bases are TGTGCCAGCTCACTGGGTCTAGCGGGATCCTACGAGCAGTACTTC.

The chain joins TRBV11-2 to TRBJ1-1; unclear D gene. V was shortened by 1 base and J by 5 bases, with 11 bases between the two germline ends. This CDR3 is 14 amino acids long. Per germline, CDR1 SGHAT and CDR2 FQNNGV. This chain's CDR3 is CASSLAAGTTEAFF. The CDR3 DNA reads TGTGCCAGCAGCTTAGCAGCGGGAACGACTGAAGCTTTCTTT.

The rearrangement links TRBV28 to TRBJ1-2; TRBD1 is a possible D gene (6 bases). V shed 3 bases and J shed 10 bases, with 12 bases lying between them. CDR3 length equals 12 residues. Per germline, CDR1 MDHEN and CDR2 SYDVKM. The CDR3 loop reads CASSLGGRDYTF. CDR3 sequence (DNA): TGTGCCAGCAGTTTGGGGGGGCGAGACTACACCTTC.

The chain uses TRBV13 and TRBJ1-6; D is uncertain. Trimming pared 1 base from V and 7 bases from J, leaving 8 bases between. Germline loops: CDR1 PRHDT, CDR2 FYEKMQ (reference sequence). The CDR3 has 14 amino acids. Here the CDR3 reads CASSLALRNSPLHF. The DNA for the CDR3 is TGTGCCAGCAGCTTAGCTCTCAGGAATTCACCCCTCCACTTT.

This clone was found a few times. Compared with germline, one end of the junction differs, possibly owing to a read error. The chain uses TRBV7-3 and TRBJ1-1, with D uncertain. CDR3 size: 13 residues. In germline, CDR1 is SGHTA, CDR2 FQGTGA. Written as DNA, the CDR3 is TGTGCCAGCAGCATAACTTCGGGTACGACAGCTTTCTTT. Amino acid sequence: CASSITSGTTAFF.

J is TRBJ2-5 and V is TRBV5-1, with TRBD2 matching 9 bases. V lost 4 bases, J lost 5 bases, and 9 bases stayed unmatched. The CDR3 sequence is 15 residues long. CDR1 SGHRS and CDR2 YFSETQ come from the germline V gene. The CDR3 bases are TGCGCCAGCAGCGGCGGGGGGGCCGCTCCGGAGACCCAGTACTTC. Translation: CASSGGGAAPETQYF.

J is TRBJ1-1 and V is TRBV29-1, with a weak D call TRBD1 (5 bases). The V and J ends lost 7 bases and 9 bases respectively, with 15 bases between them. The CDR3 consists of 11 residues. Germline V gene data show CDR1 as SQVTM and CDR2 as ANQGSEA. Written as DNA, the CDR3 is TGCAGCGCCCCTTACAGGACCCAAGCTTTCTTT. Translation gives CSAPYRTQAFF. The variable domain in full, with the rest retrieved from reference TRBV29-1 and TRBJ1-1, is SAVISQKPSRDICQRGTSLTIQCQVDSQVTMMFWYRQQPGQSLTLIATANQGSEATYESGFVIDKFPISRPNLTFSTLTVSNMSPEDSSIYLCSAPYRTQAFFGQGTRLTVV.

The chain joins TRBV5-6 to TRBJ1-2; 7 nucleotides agree with TRBD1. V dropped 4 bases and J dropped 5; count of bases not matched to a gene: 14. The CDR3 is 16 residues long. Per the germline V gene, CDR1 is SGHDT and CDR2 is YYEEEE. This CDR3 reads CASSPFYLTGLYGYTF. CDR3 nucleotides: TGTGCCAGCAGCCCATTTTATCTGACAGGGTTATATGGCTACACCTTC.

This clone was detected only once. This chain uses TRBV9 with TRBJ2-1; 11 bases line up with TRBD2. V was pared by 4 bases and J by 4 bases, with 16 bases of the junction left unmatched. The CDR3 has 19 amino acids. Germline CDR1 reads SGDLS; CDR2 reads YYNGEE. The CDR3 region has the DNA TGTGCCAGCAGCACAACTAGCGGGAGATCCCCCCGCCTATACAATGAGCAGTTCTTC. This translates into CASSTTSGRSPRLYNEQFF.

The J gene is TRBJ1-1, the V gene TRBV7-9; 7 nucleotides align to TRBD1. The trim removed 5 bases at V and 0 bases at J, leaving 3 bases unmatched. The length of the CDR3 is 14 residues. CDR1 and CDR2 from the germline V gene are SEHNR and FQNEAQ (reference sequence). The CDR3 loop is CASSRDRMNTEAFF. As DNA, the CDR3 is TGTGCCAGCAGCCGGGACAGAATGAACACTGAAGCTTTCTTT. The full variable domain, completed using reference TRBV7-9 and TRBJ1-1, is DTGVSQNPRHKITKRGQNVTFRCDPISEHNRLYWYRQTLGQGPEFLTYFQNEAQLEKSRLLSDRFSAERPKGSFSTLEIQRTEQGDSAMYLCASSRDRMNTEAFFGQGTRLTVV.

DNA of the CDR3: TGTGCCAGCAGCCCCTACGGAGCTAACTATGGCTACACCTTC. It specifies CASSPYGANYGYTF. The chain uses TRBV11-2 and TRBJ1-2; D is unresolved. Germline V lookup: CDR1 SGHAT, CDR2 FQNNGV. The CDR3 extends over 14 amino acids. V was pared by 5 bases and J by 0 bases, with 10 bases between.

V and J are TRBV29-1 and TRBJ2-2, with unresolved D. CDR1 is SQVTM and CDR2 is ANQGSEA in the germline V gene. Trimming removed 7 bases from V and 5 bases from J, with 17 bases in between. This CDR3 has 14 residues. CDR3 residues: CSAVGTLVTGELFF. The DNA of the CDR3 is TGCAGCGCCGTGGGAACTCTCGTTACCGGGGAGCTGTTTTTT.

In its sample, this clone was seen once. V usage is TRBV5-1 and J usage is TRBJ1-2; 9 nucleotides line up with TRBD1. The V gene end was trimmed by 4 bases and the J gene end by 6 bases; junction bases not matched to a gene: 10. The CDR3 covers 15 residues. CDR1 is SGHRS, CDR2 YFSETQ, per germline. This CDR3 is CASSGWTGDRNGYTF. The CDR3 coding sequence is TGCGCCAGCAGCGGGTGGACAGGGGACCGGAATGGCTACACCTTC.

The chain links TRBV9 to TRBJ2-5; possibly TRBD2 for D (6 bases). V shed 4 bases and J shed 3 bases, with 16 bases lying between them. Per germline, CDR1 SGDLS and CDR2 YYNGEE. This CDR3 is 15 amino acids long. Written as DNA, the CDR3 is TGTGCCAGCAGCCCCAACGGGTGGGGGGAAGAGACCCAGTACTTC. Its protein product is CASSPNGWGEETQYF.

The chain carries TRBV7-2 and TRBJ2-3; no reliable D call. V shed 1 base and J shed 2 bases, with 13 bases lying between them. Germline CDR1 SGHTA, CDR2 FQGNSA. CDR3 size: 16 residues. The CDR3 DNA follows: TGTGCCAGCAGCTTAGTGTTAGGCTTATACACAGATACGCAGTATTTT. Protein sequence: CASSLVLGLYTDTQYF.

This rearrangement joins TRBV4-1 to TRBJ2-3; 8 bases match TRBD1. There are 16 residues in the CDR3. Germline V gives CDR1 MGHRA, CDR2 YSYEKL. V gave up 4 bases and J gave up 1 base; unmatched junction bases: 7. CDR3 in amino acids: CASSPRAGGGTDTQYF. The CDR3 nucleotides read TGCGCCAGCAGCCCGAGGGCAGGGGGCGGCACAGATACGCAGTATTTT.

CDR3: CAGGGLSETQYF. The DNA for the CDR3 is TGTGCCGGTGGAGGTTTGTCAGAGACCCAGTACTTC. This chain links TRBV6-5 with TRBJ2-5, with D possibly TRBD2 on 5 matching bases. This CDR3 comprises 12 residues. Germline CDR1 is MNHEY and CDR2 is SVGAGI. The V end lost 11 bases, the J end lost 4 bases, and 14 bases lay between the germline ends.